One sample yielded the 15 T cell receptor beta chains listed below, sequenced in a study of CD8 T cells in ankylosing spondylitis (dated by TCRdb to the late 2010s). The receptor library was made with 5' RACE. The sample was run on an Illumina HiSeq 2500. Using fastp at Q25 and MiXCR, TCRdb reprocessed the public reads and kept productive beta chains. Identical CDR3 protein sequences are pooled into one entry, listed with their most common genes and DNA. Recorded for this sample are almost 250,000 distinct CDR3 sequences; approximately 30% of them occurred a single time. Roughly 4% of the sample belongs to the ten largest clones. The material sequenced was blood, either unsorted or a sorted T cell fraction (not recorded which). The receptors derive from a male donor with ankylosing spondylitis or in good health (not recorded which).

The rearrangement uses TRBV6-2 or TRBV6-3 and TRBJ1-1, with 10 bases fitting TRBD1. With V trimmed by 6 bases and J by 0 bases, 22 bases remained unmatched. Looked up from germline, CDR1 is MNHEY and CDR2 is SVGEGT. This CDR3 has 21 residues. The CDR3 nucleotides read TGTGCCAGCAGCGCTTACAGGGTGGGGTTGGGACAGGGGACACTGAACACTGAAGCTTTCTTT. It specifies CASSAYRVGLGQGTLNTEAFF.

CDR3 coding DNA: TGCAGTGCTCTAAACCACCCCCAGGCTCAAGAGACCCAGTACTTC. This translates into CSALNHPQAQETQYF. The rearrangement joins TRBV20-1 to TRBJ2-5; the D is unclear. CDR1 and CDR2 (germline): DFQATT, SNEGSKA (reference sequence). The CDR3 contains 15 residues. V lost 5 bases and J 2 bases, leaving 18 bases between the germline ends.

There are a few counts of this clonotype. The rearrangement uses TRBV20-1 and TRBJ2-7; weak D call: TRBD1 (5 bases). Germline CDR1 DFQATT, CDR2 SNEGSKA (reference sequence). The CDR3 length is 13 residues. Trimming pared 7 bases from V and 3 bases from J, leaving 16 bases between. The CDR3 region is CSGKKGPDYEQYF. For the CDR3, the DNA is TGCAGTGGCAAGAAGGGGCCAGACTACGAGCAGTACTTC.

This clonotype was seen only a few times. CDR3 sequence: CASSPRDRGTDTQYF. DNA of the CDR3: TGTGCCAGCAGTCCCCGGGACAGGGGCACAGATACGCAGTATTTT. The rearrangement uses TRBV12-3 or TRBV12-4 and TRBJ2-3; TRBD1 agrees at 9 bases. After removal of 5 bases from V and 1 base from J, the junction contained 4 bases not matched to a gene. The CDR3 is 15 amino acids.

The chain joins TRBV24-1 to TRBJ2-5; 9 bases align to TRBD1. After removal of 9 bases from V and 5 bases from J, the junction contained 3 bases not matched to a gene. Germline CDR1 is KGHDR and CDR2 is SFDVKD. This CDR3 spans 12 amino acids. The CDR3 protein is CATAGTGETQYF. CDR3 bases: TGTGCCACCGCTGGGACAGGGGAGACCCAGTACTTC.

This clonotype appeared once. This chain links TRBV5-1 with TRBJ2-3; D may be TRBD2 (6 bases). This CDR3 is built from 19 residues. Germline CDR1 is SGHRS and CDR2 is YFSETQ. Trimming removed 1 base at V and 1 base at J, with 22 bases between. CDR3 DNA: TGCGCCAGCAGCTTGACCCCCGCGGGACCAACGGTTGGCACAGATACGCAGTATTTT. Translated, it gives CASSLTPAGPTVGTDTQYF.

V is TRBV5-1 and J is TRBJ2-7; 8 bases are a match to TRBD1. The CDR3 is 13 amino acids. Germline CDR1 and CDR2: SGHRS and YFSETQ. The trim removed 0 bases at V and 6 bases at J, leaving 2 bases unmatched. CDR3 amino acids: CASSLATGGEQYF. CDR3 nucleotide sequence: TGCGCCAGCAGCTTGGCTACAGGGGGCGAGCAGTACTTC.

This clonotype has just a few counts. The V call is TRBV9, the J call TRBJ1-1; no clear D gene. Trimming stripped 6 bases from V and 2 bases from J, with 14 bases between. This CDR3 contains 14 residues. Germline V lookup: CDR1 SGDLS, CDR2 YYNGEE. The CDR3 region is CASTPFPTNTEAFF. The DNA for the CDR3 is TGTGCCAGCACCCCTTTCCCCACTAACACTGAAGCTTTCTTT.

This clonotype has more than one count but fewer than ten. The chain uses TRBV7-8 and TRBJ2-1; 11 bases are shared with TRBD1. The CDR3 has 13 residues. Germline loops: CDR1 SGHVS, CDR2 FQNEAQ. Germline trimming cut 4 bases from V and 12 bases from J; bases unmatched to any gene: 5. For the CDR3, the DNA is TGTGCCAGCAGCTCCGAAGGGACAGGGGGGCAGTTCTTC. It is translated as CASSSEGTGGQFF.

The chain joins TRBV5-5 to TRBJ2-3; 7 nucleotides agree with TRBD1. V shed 1 base and J 2 bases; nucleotides not matched to a gene: 7. Looked up from germline, CDR1 is SGHKS and CDR2 is YYEKEE (reference sequence). The CDR3 length is 16 residues. The CDR3 sequence is CASSLPGQTLTDTQYF. CDR3 in DNA: TGTGCCAGCAGCTTGCCGGGACAGACACTCACAGATACGCAGTATTTT.

The chain links TRBV12-3 or TRBV12-4 to TRBJ2-1; 10 bases line up with TRBD2. The CDR3 length is 17 residues. Trimming cost V 7 bases and J 7 bases; bases outside gene matches: 16. In nucleotides, the CDR3 is TGTGCCAGCACCCGCTTTAGCGGGGGGTCCCATAGGAATGAGCAGTTCTTC. It codes for CASTRFSGGSHRNEQFF.

This clonotype was recorded a few times. The CDR3 bases are TGTGCCAGCAGTTTCACGGGGGTTAATGAGCAGTTCTTC. It yields the protein CASSFTGVNEQFF. This sequence joins TRBV12-3 or TRBV12-4 and TRBJ2-1; the D gene is possibly TRBD2 (6 bases). With 3 bases removed from V and 7 bases from J, the gap between germline ends came to 10 bases. The CDR3 sequence is 13 residues long.

This clonotype has just a few counts. The chain joins TRBV6-5 to TRBJ1-1, with D hard to call. This CDR3 contains 13 residues. CDR1 is MNHEY and CDR2 is SVGAGI in the germline V gene. V shed 4 bases and J shed 1 base, with 7 bases lying between them. The CDR3 protein is CASSSRENTEAFF. CDR3 DNA: TGTGCCAGCAGTTCTCGGGAGAACACTGAAGCTTTCTTT.

This clonotype was observed a handful of times. This chain links TRBV5-1 with TRBJ2-1; D unclear. The ends were cut back, 0 bases at V and 6 bases at J, with 7 bases in the middle. Germline-derived CDR1 and CDR2 are SGHRS and YFSETQ. The CDR3 consists of 13 residues. The CDR3, as DNA: TGCGCCAGCAGCTTGGTACAGTCCAATGAGCAGTTCTTC. It encodes CASSLVQSNEQFF.

The rearrangement joins TRBV20-1 to TRBJ1-1, with a possible D match to TRBD1 (5 bases). This CDR3 spans 14 amino acids. The ends were cut back, 0 bases at V and 1 base at J, with 9 bases in the middle. The germline gives CDR1 DFQATT, CDR2 SNEGSKA (reference sequence). The CDR3 loop is CSARDPQANTEAFF. The CDR3 coding sequence is TGCAGTGCTAGAGATCCACAGGCGAACACTGAAGCTTTCTTT.